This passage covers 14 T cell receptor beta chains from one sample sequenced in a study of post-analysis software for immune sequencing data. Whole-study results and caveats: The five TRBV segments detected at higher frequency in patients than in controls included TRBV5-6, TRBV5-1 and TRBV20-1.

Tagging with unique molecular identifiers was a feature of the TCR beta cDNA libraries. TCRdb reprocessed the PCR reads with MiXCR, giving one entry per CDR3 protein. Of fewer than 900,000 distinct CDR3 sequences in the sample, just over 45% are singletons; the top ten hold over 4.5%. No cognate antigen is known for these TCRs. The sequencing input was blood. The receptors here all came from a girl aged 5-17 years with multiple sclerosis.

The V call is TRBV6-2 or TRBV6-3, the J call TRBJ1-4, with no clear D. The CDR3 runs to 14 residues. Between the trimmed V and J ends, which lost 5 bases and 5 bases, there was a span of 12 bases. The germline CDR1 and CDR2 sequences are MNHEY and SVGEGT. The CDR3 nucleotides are TGTGCCAGCAGTGGCCTCCCCCGGAATGAAAAACTGTTTTTT. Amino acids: CASSGLPRNEKLFF.

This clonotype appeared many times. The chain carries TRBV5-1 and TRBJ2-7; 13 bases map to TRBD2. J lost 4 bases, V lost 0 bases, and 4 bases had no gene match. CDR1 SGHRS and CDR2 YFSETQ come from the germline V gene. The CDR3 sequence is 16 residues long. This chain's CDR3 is CASSLVLLAGGYEQYF. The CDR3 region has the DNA TGCGCCAGCAGCTTGGTCCTACTAGCGGGAGGGTACGAGCAGTACTTC.

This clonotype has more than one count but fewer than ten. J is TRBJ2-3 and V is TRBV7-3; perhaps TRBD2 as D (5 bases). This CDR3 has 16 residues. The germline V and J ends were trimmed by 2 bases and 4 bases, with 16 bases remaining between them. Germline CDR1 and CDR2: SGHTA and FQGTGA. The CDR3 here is CASSLVGSRVPDTQYF. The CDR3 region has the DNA TGTGCCAGCAGCTTAGTCGGCTCGCGGGTCCCAGATACGCAGTATTTT.

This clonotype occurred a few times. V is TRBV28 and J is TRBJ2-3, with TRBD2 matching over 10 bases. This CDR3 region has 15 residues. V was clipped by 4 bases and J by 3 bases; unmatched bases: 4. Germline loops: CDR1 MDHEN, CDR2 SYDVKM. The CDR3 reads CASSSLAGATDTQYF. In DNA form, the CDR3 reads TGTGCCAGCAGTTCCCTAGCGGGAGCTACAGATACGCAGTATTTT.

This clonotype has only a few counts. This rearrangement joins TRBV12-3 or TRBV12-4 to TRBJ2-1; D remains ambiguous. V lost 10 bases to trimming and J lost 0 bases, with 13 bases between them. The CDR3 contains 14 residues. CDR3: CATFSAVSYNEQFF. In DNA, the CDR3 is TGTGCCACCTTTTCGGCTGTCTCCTACAATGAGCAGTTCTTC.

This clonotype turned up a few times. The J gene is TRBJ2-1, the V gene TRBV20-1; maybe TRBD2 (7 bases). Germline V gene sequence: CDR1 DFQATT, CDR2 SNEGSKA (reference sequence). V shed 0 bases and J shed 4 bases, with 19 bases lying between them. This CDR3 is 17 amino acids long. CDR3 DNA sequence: TGCAGTGCTAGAGATCTAGGGGGGAGGGCCTCTTACAATGAGCAGTTCTTC. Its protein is CSARDLGGRASYNEQFF.

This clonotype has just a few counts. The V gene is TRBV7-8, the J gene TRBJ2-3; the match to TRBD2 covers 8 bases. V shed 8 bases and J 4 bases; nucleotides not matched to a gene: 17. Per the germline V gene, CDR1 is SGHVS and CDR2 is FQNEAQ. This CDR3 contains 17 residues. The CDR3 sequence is CASFREGTGGPPDTQYF. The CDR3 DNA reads TGTGCCAGCTTTAGGGAGGGTACGGGAGGGCCCCCAGATACGCAGTATTTT.

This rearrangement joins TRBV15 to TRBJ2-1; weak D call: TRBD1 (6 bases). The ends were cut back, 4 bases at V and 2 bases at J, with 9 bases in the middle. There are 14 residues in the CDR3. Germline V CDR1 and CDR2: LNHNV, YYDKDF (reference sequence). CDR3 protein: CATSTRDTYNEQFF. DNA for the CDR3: TGTGCCACCAGCACCCGGGACACCTACAATGAGCAGTTCTTC. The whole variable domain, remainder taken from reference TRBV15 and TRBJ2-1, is DAMVIQNPRYQVTQFGKPVTLSCSQTLNHNVMYWYQQKSSQAPKLLFHYYDKDFNNEADTPDNFQSRRPNTSFCFLDIRSPGLGDTAMYLCATSTRDTYNEQFFGPGTRLTVL.

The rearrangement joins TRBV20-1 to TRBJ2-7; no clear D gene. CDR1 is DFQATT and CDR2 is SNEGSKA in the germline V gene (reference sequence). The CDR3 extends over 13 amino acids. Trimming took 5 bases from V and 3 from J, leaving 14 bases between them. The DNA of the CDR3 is TGCAGTGCTGAGAGGACCGACGACTACGAGCAGTACTTC. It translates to CSAERTDDYEQYF.

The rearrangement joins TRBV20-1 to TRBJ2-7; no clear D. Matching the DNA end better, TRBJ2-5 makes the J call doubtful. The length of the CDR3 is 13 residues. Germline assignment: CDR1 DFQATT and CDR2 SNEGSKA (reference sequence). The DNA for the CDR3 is TGCAGTGCTACCCGGTACGGCTCGGAGACCCAGTACTTC. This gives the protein CSATRYGSETQYF.

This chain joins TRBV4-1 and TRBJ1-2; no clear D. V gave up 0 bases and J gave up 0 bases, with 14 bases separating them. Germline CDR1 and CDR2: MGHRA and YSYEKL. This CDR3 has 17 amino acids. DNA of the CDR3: TGCGCCAGCAGCCAAGATGGGAACAGCCCTCCTAACTATGGCTACACCTTC. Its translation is CASSQDGNSPPNYGYTF.

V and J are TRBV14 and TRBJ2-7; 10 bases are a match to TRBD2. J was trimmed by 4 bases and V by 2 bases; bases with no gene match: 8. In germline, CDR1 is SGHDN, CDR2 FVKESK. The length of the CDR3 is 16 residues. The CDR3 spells CASSQRTSGGEYEQYF. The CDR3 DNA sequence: TGTGCCAGCAGCCAAAGGACTAGCGGAGGGGAGTACGAGCAGTACTTC.

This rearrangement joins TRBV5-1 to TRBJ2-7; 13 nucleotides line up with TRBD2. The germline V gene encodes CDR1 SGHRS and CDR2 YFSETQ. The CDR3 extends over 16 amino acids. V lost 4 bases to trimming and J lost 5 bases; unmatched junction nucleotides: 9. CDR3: CASSAGTSGKNHEQYF. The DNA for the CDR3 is TGCGCCAGCAGCGCCGGGACTAGCGGGAAGAATCACGAGCAGTACTTC.

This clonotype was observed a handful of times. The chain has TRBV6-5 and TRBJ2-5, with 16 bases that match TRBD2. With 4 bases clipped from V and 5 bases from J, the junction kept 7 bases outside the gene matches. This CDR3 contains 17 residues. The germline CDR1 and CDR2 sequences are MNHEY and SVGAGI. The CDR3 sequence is CASSWGTSGRADETQYF. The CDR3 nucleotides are TGTGCCAGCAGTTGGGGGACTAGCGGGAGGGCCGATGAGACCCAGTACTTC.